Listed below are T cell receptor beta chains from one sample, sequenced in a study of blood T cell repertoires in COVID-19. Here immunoSEQ multiplex PCR was the method, and the copy in TCRdb shows in-frame clones only, minus some. The sample includes roughly 500,000 clones, around 87% seen only once; the top ten take less than 2%. Sample: PBMCs or T cells enriched from blood (not recorded which). These TCRs come from a woman aged 40 to 50 who had recovered from COVID-19. Both conserved end residues are part of each CDR3. The order of the fields is CDR3 DNA, CDR3 protein, V gene, J gene, D gene, clone size. A D gene is named only where the DNA matches it firmly. The size of a clone is reported for some rows only, either as once, few or many, or as a class for expanded clones.

TGCGCCAGCAGCCAAGAGCACAGGCCAAATACTGAAGCTTTCTTT	CASSQEHRPNTEAFF	TRBV4-3	TRBJ1-1	-	-
TGCAGCGTTGGTGGAGTTCTCACAGATACGCAGTATTTT	CSVGGVLTDTQYF	TRBV29-1	TRBJ2-3	-	-
TGTGCCAGCCTAGCGGGAGGTAACTACAATGAGCAGTTCTTC	CASLAGGNYNEQFF	TRBV19	TRBJ2-1	TRBD2	-
TGCGCCAGCAGCCAAACAGGATATTCACCCCTCCACTTT	CASSQTGYSPLHF	TRBV4-1	TRBJ1-6	-	-
TGTGCCAGCAGTTCCCCCGACAGATCTGGAAACACCATATATTTT	CASSSPDRSGNTIYF	TRBV7-9	TRBJ1-3	-	-
TGTGCCAGCAGCGCACCCGACCGGGAGCCCGCCTACGAGCAGTACTTC	CASSAPDREPAYEQYF	TRBV9	TRBJ2-7	-	-
TGTGCCAGCAGCCCCCGGGGGGGCCTCTACGAGCAGTACTTC	CASSPRGGLYEQYF	TRBV7-2	TRBJ2-7	TRBD2	-
TGTGCCAGCAGCGCCGACAGGGGGCCAGGCTACACCTTC	CASSADRGPGYTF	TRBV7-2	TRBJ1-2	TRBD1	-
TGTGCTACGGGACAGGGAGGAAATGAGCAGTTCTTC	CATGQGGNEQFF	TRBV19	TRBJ2-1	TRBD1	-
TGCGCCAGCAGTGCGGGGTCTAGCGGGGCCTACGAGCAGTACTTC	CASSAGSSGAYEQYF	TRBV10-2	TRBJ2-7	TRBD2	-
TGTGCCAGCAGGGAGGGGTATAGCAATCAGCCCCAGCATTTT	CASREGYSNQPQHF	TRBV7-8	TRBJ1-5	-	few
TGTGCCAGCAGCTCGGGGGGCCCCGGGGAGCTGTTTTTT	CASSSGGPGELFF	TRBV5-4	TRBJ2-2	-	-
TGTGCCAGCAGCCTAGGGTCTAGCGGGAGAGTGGATACGCAGTATTTT	CASSLGSSGRVDTQYF	TRBV13	TRBJ2-3	TRBD2	-